This T cell receptor (beta chain) appears in the sequencing data of a study of cytomegalovirus exposure and HLA in healthy donors. Trimming shortened V by 6 bases and J by 6 bases, and 20 bases separated the two germline ends. The V gene's germline CDR1 is MRHNA and CDR2 SNTAGT. The CDR3 extends over 15 amino acids. PCR used 60 Vbeta primers and 13 Jbeta primers. This table comes from immunoSEQ multiplex PCR, and its TCRdb copy is limited to in-frame clones, with some not included. The sample has about 43,000 clones, 51% seen once. General study points: Earlier analysis yielded a pattern in which most TCR beta V segments were productive about 87% or about 30% of the time.

Unrecorded immune exposure was likely among donors, who were nominally healthy when sampled. A remark on this clone: Its specificity is not known.

Material for sequencing was PBMCs. The source of this sequence is a man in his fifties or sixties in good health and CMV-seronegative. The chain couples TRBV6-4 to TRBJ1-1, with D possibly being TRBD1 (5 bases). The CDR3 loop reads CASREYGPGGSEAFF. The CDR3, as DNA: TGTGCCAGCAGGGAGTATGGGCCCGGGGGATCTGAAGCTTTCTTT.